The 16 T cell receptor beta chains listed next were all sequenced from one sample in a study of beta chain features in type 1 diabetes. Antigens of these TCRs are unknown. The entirety of the isolated RNA underwent reverse transcription, so expressed TCRB transcripts were sequenced. Only in-frame clones appear in the TCRdb table, and some are missing; sequencing was by immunoSEQ multiplex PCR. The data show 500,000 to 800,000 clones, roughly 12% seen once. The study, taken as a whole, reports: People with Type 1 diabetes carried modestly yet significantly shorter TCRB CDR3s in all four CD4+ subsets.

The sample comprised naive CD4+ T cells from blood. These receptors came from a man aged 25 to 40 with type 1 diabetes.

This clone has just a few counts. The gene calls are TRBV11-2 and TRBJ2-3, with D tentatively TRBD1 (6 bases). Looked up from germline, CDR1 is SGHAT and CDR2 is FQNNGV. Between the trimmed V and J ends, which lost 2 bases and 3 bases, there was a span of 9 bases. This CDR3 has 14 residues. CDR3 amino acids: CASSLNQGTDTQYF. The CDR3 DNA is TGTGCCAGCAGCTTAAATCAGGGGACAGATACGCAGTATTTT. Together with reference TRBV11-2 and TRBJ2-3, the CDR3 gives the full variable domain: EAGVAQSPRYKIIEKRQSVAFWCNPISGHATLYWYQQILGQGPKLLIQFQNNGVVDDSQLPKDRFSAERLKGVDSTLKIQPAKLEDSAVYLCASSLNQGTDTQYFGPGTRLTVL.

This chain uses TRBV11-2 with TRBJ2-7; D remains unclear. CDR1 is SGHAT and CDR2 is FQNNGV in the germline V gene. The CDR3 is made up of 15 amino acids. V lost 3 bases and J 6 bases, leaving 18 bases between the germline ends. CDR3 DNA sequence: TGTGCCAGCAGCTTCGACGGAACACTCCCTTCCGAGCAGTACTTC. Protein product: CASSFDGTLPSEQYF.

J is TRBJ2-7 and V is TRBV7-9; D might be TRBD1 or TRBD2, each matching 5 bases. Germline CDR1 is SEHNR and CDR2 is FQNEAQ (reference sequence). The CDR3 runs to 14 residues. V was clipped by 3 bases and J by 1 base, with 10 bases between them. The DNA of the CDR3 is TGTGCCAGCAGCTTCCGGGACGAATCCTACGAGCAGTACTTC. This encodes CASSFRDESYEQYF.

A few counts support this clone. J is TRBJ1-1 and V is TRBV5-4; 7 bases map to TRBD1. Trimming removed 0 bases from V and 4 bases from J; junction bases left unmatched: 6. The CDR3 totals 15 residues. Germline V gene lookup returns CDR1 SGHNT and CDR2 YYREEE (reference sequence). Here the CDR3 DNA reads TGTGCCAGCAGCTTGGAACGGACAGGATCCACTGAAGCTTTCTTT. It codes for CASSLERTGSTEAFF.

This clone occurred a few times. The V call is TRBV10-3, the J call TRBJ2-3, with D maybe TRBD2 (7 bases). Trimming removed 6 bases from V and 5 bases from J, with 15 bases in between. CDR1 is ENHRY, CDR2 SYGVKD, per germline. CDR3 length: 14 amino acids. The chain's CDR3 is CAIREGGNRDTQYF. CDR3 coding DNA: TGTGCCATCAGGGAGGGGGGGAACAGAGATACGCAGTATTTT.

This clone was counted a single time. This chain connects TRBV5-1 to TRBJ1-3, with no clear D. Deletions cut 4 bases from V and 0 bases from J, with 11 bases between. The CDR3 extends over 15 amino acids. Germline assignment: CDR1 SGHRS and CDR2 YFSETQ. CDR3 in amino acids: CASSQTVSSGNTIYF. CDR3 sequence (DNA): TGCGCCAGCAGCCAGACGGTGTCCTCTGGAAACACCATATATTTT.

The chain couples TRBV29-1 to TRBJ2-3; the D gene could be TRBD1 or TRBD2 (6 bases each). V was pared by 4 bases and J by 0 bases, with 11 bases between. Germline V gives CDR1 SQVTM, CDR2 ANQGSEA. The CDR3 is 14 amino acids. The CDR3 here is CSVAGGQSTDTQYF. CDR3 DNA: TGCAGCGTTGCCGGGGGACAAAGCACAGATACGCAGTATTTT.

This clone was counted between two and nine times. This chain joins TRBV19 and TRBJ2-1; the D gene is possibly TRBD1 (6 bases). This CDR3 is 15 amino acids long. The germline V and J ends were trimmed by 8 bases and 0 bases, with 14 bases remaining between them. CDR1 is LNHDA and CDR2 is SQIVND in the germline V gene (reference sequence). In DNA, the CDR3 is TGTGCCAGTCGCAGGGGCCCGAGCTCCTACAATGAGCAGTTCTTC. Protein product: CASRRGPSSYNEQFF.

In this sample, this clone turned up a few times. V usage is TRBV28 and J usage is TRBJ1-2; D is uncertain. The CDR3 extends over 14 amino acids. V lost 3 bases and J lost 5, with 13 bases in between. Germline V gene data show CDR1 as MDHEN and CDR2 as SYDVKM. CDR3 sequence: CASSLAPLEYGYTF. The CDR3, as DNA: TGTGCCAGCAGTTTGGCCCCTCTCGAGTATGGCTACACCTTC.

This chain joins TRBV7-2 and TRBJ2-3; D is uncertain. This CDR3 is built from 14 residues. V gave up 3 bases and J gave up 0 bases, with 7 bases separating them. CDR1 is SGHTA and CDR2 is FQGNSA in the germline V gene. For the CDR3, the DNA is TGTGCCAGCAGCTTTGGGTTTAGCACAGATACGCAGTATTTT. It is translated as CASSFGFSTDTQYF.

The chain recombines TRBV4-2 with TRBJ2-6; 7 bases are shared with TRBD1. Looked up from germline, CDR1 is LGHNA and CDR2 is YNFKEQ. CDR3 size: 18 residues. Trimming removed 0 bases from V and 0 bases from J; junction bases left unmatched: 5. CDR3 sequence reads: CASSQDRDSPSGANVLTF. The DNA of the CDR3 is TGTGCCAGCAGCCAAGATAGGGACAGCCCCTCTGGGGCCAACGTCCTGACTTTC.

The genes are TRBV7-2 and TRBJ2-3; D is unresolved. The ends were cut back, 4 bases at V and 0 bases at J, with 8 bases in the middle. Looked up from germline, CDR1 is SGHTA and CDR2 is FQGNSA. This CDR3 is built from 14 residues. The CDR3 DNA is TGTGCCAGCAGCTCCACCACTAGCACAGATACGCAGTATTTT. Protein sequence: CASSSTTSTDTQYF.

This rearrangement joins TRBV29-1 to TRBJ2-3, with 7 bases fitting TRBD1. J gave up 2 bases and V 5 bases, and 7 bases lay outside the gene matches. CDR3 length: 14 residues. Germline-derived CDR1 and CDR2 are SQVTM and ANQGSEA. The CDR3 sequence: CSVTGAFDTDTQYF. The CDR3, as DNA: TGCAGCGTTACAGGGGCCTTCGACACAGATACGCAGTATTTT.

This chain joins TRBV28 and TRBJ1-4; D gene unclear. Germline V lookup: CDR1 MDHEN, CDR2 SYDVKM. V shed 2 bases and J shed 7 bases, with 17 bases lying between them. This CDR3 region has 16 residues. CDR3 coding DNA: TGTGCCAGCAGTTTAGGAGGGAGGAGTCGGCGTGAAAAACTGTTTTTT. It specifies CASSLGGRSRREKLFF.

A few counts support this clone. This chain uses TRBV7-2 with TRBJ2-5; D not certain. The germline V and J ends were trimmed by 5 bases and 3 bases, with 7 bases remaining between them. This CDR3 has 12 residues. The germline V gene has CDR1 SGHTA and CDR2 FQGNSA. The CDR3 coding sequence is TGTGCCAGCAGCAACCAAAAAGAGACCCAGTACTTC. It specifies CASSNQKETQYF.

V is TRBV19 and J is TRBJ1-5; maybe TRBD1 (5 bases). V dropped 5 bases and J dropped 2 bases, with 10 bases sitting between them. Germline V lookup: CDR1 LNHDA, CDR2 SQIVND (reference sequence). The CDR3 is 14 residues long. CDR3 in DNA: TGTGCCAGTAGTGGACCGGGGGGCAATCAGCCCCAGCATTTT. Encoded protein: CASSGPGGNQPQHF.